Below are 24 T cell receptor beta chains sequenced from a single sample in a study of cytomegalovirus exposure and HLA in healthy donors. The PCR ran on 60 Vbeta and 13 Jbeta primers. Produced via immunoSEQ multiplex PCR; TCRdb's table is partial and in-frame only. This sample has around 150,000 clones, with about three quarters found just once. Sequenced input: PBMCs. The receptors originated from a female donor in good health and CMV-seronegative.

J is TRBJ1-3 and V is TRBV5-8; 7 bases are a match to TRBD1. The CDR3 has 16 residues. Germline loops: CDR1 SGHTS, CDR2 YDEGEE. The trim removed 5 bases at V and 2 bases at J, leaving 10 bases unmatched. The CDR3, as DNA: TGTGCCAGCAGTTTGACGCCGGGACAGACTGGAAACACCATATATTTT. Protein: CASSLTPGQTGNTIYF.

J is TRBJ2-4 and V is TRBV4-1; D is unresolved. This CDR3 region has 15 residues. Germline-derived CDR1 and CDR2 are MGHRA and YSYEKL. Trimming took off 0 bases at V and 6 bases at J, with 12 bases between the two ends. CDR3 protein: CASSQEGQARNIQYF. The CDR3 DNA is TGCGCCAGCAGCCAAGAAGGTCAGGCCCGAAACATTCAGTACTTC.

This chain links TRBV21-1 with TRBJ1-1; the table's D call, TRBD1, was not checked against the DNA. TRBV21-1 is marked as a pseudogene. The CDR3 extends over 17 amino acids. The DNA for the CDR3 is TGTGCCAGCAGCAAATGCGGCTTGGACAGCATGAACACTGAAGCTTTCTTT. It yields the protein CASSKCGLDSMNTEAFF.

This clone was seen more than once but under ten times. The gene calls are TRBV2 and TRBJ2-3; D is possibly TRBD2 (6 bases). Germline V CDR1 and CDR2: SNHLY, FYNNEI. Deletions cut 6 bases from V and 2 bases from J, with 21 bases between. This CDR3 spans 17 amino acids. CDR3 amino acids: CASRFRDSRTYTDTQYF. The CDR3 DNA reads as TGTGCCAGCAGATTCAGGGACTCCCGAACGTACACAGATACGCAGTATTTT. The full variable domain, completed using reference TRBV2 and TRBJ2-3, is EPEVTQTPSHQVTQMGQEVILRCVPISNHLYFYWYRQILGQKVEFLVSFYNNEISEKSEIFDDQFSVERPDGSNFTLKIRSTKLEDSAMYFCASRFRDSRTYTDTQYFGPGTRLTVL.

The rearrangement uses TRBV9 and TRBJ1-3; perhaps TRBD1 as D (5 bases). CDR1 and CDR2 from the germline V gene are SGDLS and YYNGEE. V was trimmed by 3 bases and J by 0 bases, leaving 10 bases between them. CDR3 length: 15 amino acids. The CDR3 nucleotides read TGTGCCAGCAGCGATACAGGCTACTCTGGAAACACCATATATTTT. Protein product: CASSDTGYSGNTIYF.

J is TRBJ1-4 and V is TRBV9, with D unresolved. This CDR3 region has 14 residues. Trimming cost V 3 bases and J 7 bases, with 13 bases left between them. Germline V lookup: CDR1 SGDLS, CDR2 YYNGEE. The CDR3 region has the DNA TGTGCCAGCAGCGGAGGGCAGGTAGTTGAAAAACTGTTTTTT. Translating gives CASSGGQVVEKLFF.

The gene calls are TRBV7-2 and TRBJ2-5; 9 bases match TRBD1. Losses at the gene ends were 5 bases for V and 4 bases for J; bases not matched to a gene: 8. The germline gives CDR1 SGHTA, CDR2 FQGNSA. This CDR3 has 15 residues. CDR3 nucleotides: TGTGCCAGCAGCCCTGGGACAGGGAATGGAGAGACCCAGTACTTC. Translating it yields CASSPGTGNGETQYF.

This chain connects TRBV5-1 to TRBJ2-2; 11 positions match TRBD2. In germline, CDR1 is SGHRS, CDR2 YFSETQ. The length of the CDR3 is 16 residues. The junction had 9 bases not matched to a gene; V was cut back by 5 bases and J by 6 bases. The chain's CDR3 is CASSTISGGAAGELFF. CDR3 nucleotides: TGCGCCAGCAGTACAATTAGCGGGGGGGCCGCCGGGGAGCTGTTTTTT.

This clone was counted a few times. This chain uses TRBV9 with TRBJ1-2; TRBD1 agrees at 9 bases. The CDR3 runs to 14 residues. With V trimmed by 2 bases and J by 4 bases, 3 bases remained unmatched. The germline CDR1 and CDR2 sequences are SGDLS and YYNGEE. DNA for the CDR3: TGTGCCAGCAGCGTGGGACAGGGAGGCTATGGCTACACCTTC. Protein sequence: CASSVGQGGYGYTF.

V and J are TRBV7-6 and TRBJ2-5, with 7 bases that match TRBD2. Per germline, CDR1 SGHVS and CDR2 FNYEAQ. The V segment lost 3 bases and the J segment 5 bases; nucleotides outside the gene matches: 6. This CDR3 is built from 14 residues. The CDR3 region has the DNA TGTGCCAGCAGCTTGGCGGGAGAGTGGGAGACCCAGTACTTC. Protein product: CASSLAGEWETQYF. Variable domain in full (rest from reference TRBV7-6 and TRBJ2-5): GAGVSQSPRYKVTKRGQDVALRCDPISGHVSLYWYRQALGQGPEFLTYFNYEAQQDKSGLPNDRFSAERPEGSISTLTIQRTEQRDSAMYRCASSLAGEWETQYFGPGTRLLVL.

The V gene is TRBV6-1, the J gene TRBJ1-4, with D hard to call. CDR1 and CDR2 from the germline V gene are MNHNS and SASEGT. The CDR3 has 16 residues. The ends were cut back, 3 bases at V and 0 bases at J, with 11 bases in the middle. CDR3 in DNA: TGTGCCAGCAGTGAGTCTATTCGATCAACTAATGAAAAACTGTTTTTT. Its protein product is CASSESIRSTNEKLFF.

V usage is TRBV29-1 and J usage is TRBJ1-1; 8 bases map to TRBD1. There are 11 residues in the CDR3. After removal of 5 bases from V and 6 bases from J, the junction contained 2 bases not matched to a gene. Germline lookup yields CDR1 SQVTM and CDR2 ANQGSEA. For the CDR3, the DNA is TGCAGCGTTTCAGGGGGCGCTGAAGCTTTCTTT. Its protein is CSVSGGAEAFF.

V usage is TRBV12-2 and J usage is TRBJ2-2; the table's D gene call, TRBD1, was not cross checked with the DNA. TRBV12-2 is a documented pseudogene. The CDR3 contains 20 residues. In nucleotides, the CDR3 is TGTGCAAGTCGCCCTTATTCTCTTCGGACAACGATAAGACAGCCCGGGGAGCTGTTTTTT. Translated: CASRPYSLRTTIRQPGELFF.

This rearrangement joins TRBV12-5 to TRBJ2-2; possibly TRBD2 for D (6 bases). CDR1 is LGHNT and CDR2 is FRNRAP in the germline V gene. The V gene lost 3 bases and the J gene lost 0 bases, with 11 bases spanning the gap. The CDR3 extends over 16 amino acids. The CDR3 loop reads CASGLIAETNTGELFF. CDR3 DNA sequence: TGTGCTAGTGGTTTAATAGCGGAAACGAACACCGGGGAGCTGTTTTTT.

The chain recombines TRBV21-1 with TRBJ2-5; the DNA was not compared with TRBD2, the D call given in the table. TRBV21-1 is classified as a pseudogene. The CDR3 is 16 amino acids. The CDR3 protein is CASSKGRGYRQETQYF. In DNA form, the CDR3 reads TGTGCCAGCAGCAAAGGGCGAGGGTATCGACAAGAGACCCAGTACTTC.

V is TRBV7-9 and J is TRBJ1-2, with TRBD1 as a possible D gene (6 bases). The CDR3 loop spans 17 amino acids. V lost 4 bases to trimming and J lost 4 bases, with 22 bases between them. The germline V gene has CDR1 SEHNR and CDR2 FQNEAQ (reference sequence). In nucleotides, the CDR3 is TGTGCCAGCAGCTCGTCTAGGGGGGCGGGGGAAGGCTATGGCTACACCTTC. Amino acid sequence: CASSSSRGAGEGYGYTF.

This chain links TRBV10-2 with TRBJ1-2, with a possible D match to TRBD1 (5 bases). Trimming shortened V by 5 bases and J by 8 bases, and 18 bases separated the two germline ends. The germline CDR1 and CDR2 sequences are WSHSY and SAAADI. The CDR3 has 14 residues. CDR3 DNA sequence: TGCGCCAGCAGTCCCTACGGTACAGGCGACGGCTACACCTTC. Its protein is CASSPYGTGDGYTF.

J is TRBJ2-5 and V is TRBV5-1; 10 bases align to TRBD2. This CDR3 comprises 16 residues. Trimming removed 4 bases from V and 1 base from J; junction bases left unmatched: 7. Per the germline V gene, CDR1 is SGHRS and CDR2 is YFSETQ. The CDR3 DNA reads as TGCGCCAGCAGCGCCCAGCCTAGCGGGGGCCAAGAGACCCAGTACTTC. Encoded protein: CASSAQPSGGQETQYF. The full variable domain, its missing parts supplied by reference TRBV5-1 and TRBJ2-5, is KAGVTQTPRYLIKTRGQQVTLSCSPISGHRSVSWYQQTPGQGLQFLFEYFSETQRNKGNFPGRFSGRQFSNSRSEMNVSTLELGDSALYLCASSAQPSGGQETQYFGPGTRLLVL.

The rearrangement uses TRBV7-6 and TRBJ1-2, with 12 bases aligning to TRBD1. Germline V gene data show CDR1 as SGHVS and CDR2 as FNYEAQ. The ends lost 5 bases at V and 2 bases at J; junction bases unmatched: 9. The CDR3 is made up of 17 amino acids. Written as DNA, the CDR3 is TGTGCCAGCAGCCCACAGTCGGGACAGGGGGCGAACTATGGCTACACCTTC. Its translation is CASSPQSGQGANYGYTF.

This clone came up once. The chain combines TRBV2 with TRBJ1-1; D possibly corresponds to TRBD1 (5 bases). Trimming took 5 bases from V and 6 from J, leaving 7 bases between them. The length of the CDR3 is 11 residues. CDR1 and CDR2 (germline): SNHLY, FYNNEI. Here the CDR3 reads CASSRQSEAFF. CDR3 DNA sequence: TGTGCCAGCAGTCGACAGTCTGAAGCTTTCTTT.

The chain links TRBV15 to TRBJ2-5, with 7 bases matching TRBD1. CDR1 is LNHNV, CDR2 YYDKDF, per germline (reference sequence). Losses at the gene ends were 0 bases for V and 5 bases for J; bases not matched to a gene: 6. This CDR3 has 15 residues. Here the CDR3 reads CATSRDYRGLETQYF. DNA for the CDR3: TGTGCCACCAGCAGAGATTATAGGGGGCTTGAGACCCAGTACTTC.

The count of this clone is one. This chain uses TRBV5-6 with TRBJ1-1; D is possibly TRBD1 (5 bases). The CDR3 has 14 amino acids. CDR1 SGHDT and CDR2 YYEEEE come from the germline V gene. V lost 4 bases, J lost 8 bases, and 18 bases lay in between. CDR3 loop: CASSLPAAGREAFF. DNA for the CDR3: TGTGCCAGCAGCCTTCCCGCAGCAGGGCGAGAAGCTTTCTTT.

V gene TRBV15 combines with J gene TRBJ2-5; 9 positions match TRBD2. J gave up 5 bases and V 4 bases, and 8 bases lay outside the gene matches. This CDR3 comprises 15 residues. Per the germline V gene, CDR1 is LNHNV and CDR2 is YYDKDF (reference sequence). The CDR3 is CATSTWTSVFETQYF. CDR3 nucleotide sequence: TGTGCCACCAGCACCTGGACTAGCGTATTCGAGACCCAGTACTTC. The entire variable domain, with the rest obtained from reference TRBV15 and TRBJ2-5, is as follows: DAMVIQNPRYQVTQFGKPVTLSCSQTLNHNVMYWYQQKSSQAPKLLFHYYDKDFNNEADTPDNFQSRRPNTSFCFLDIRSPGLGDTAMYLCATSTWTSVFETQYFGPGTRLLVL.

The rearrangement links TRBV11-2 to TRBJ2-1; 7 bases map to TRBD2. Unmatched junction bases numbered 6, after V lost 5 bases and J lost 2 bases. The CDR3 runs 15 residues. Per germline, CDR1 SGHAT and CDR2 FQNNGV. The CDR3 loop reads CASSPRGDPYNEQFF. The CDR3 DNA reads TGTGCCAGCAGCCCCCGGGGGGATCCCTACAATGAGCAGTTCTTC.